Listed here are 32 T cell receptor beta chains from one sample, sequenced in a study of blood T cell repertoires in COVID-19. Only in-frame clones appear in the TCRdb table, and some are missing; sequencing was by immunoSEQ multiplex PCR. The sample shows 65,000 to 80,000 clones, approximately 87% of them seen only once. Sequenced input: peripheral blood. The receptor set was obtained from a man older than 75 in a cohort sampled during active COVID-19.

This clone is medium-sized (0.01 to 0.1%). CDR3 amino acids: CASSISGTGAYGYTF. The CDR3 coding sequence is TGTGCCAGCAGTATCTCCGGGACAGGGGCCTATGGCTACACCTTC. The gene calls are TRBV27 and TRBJ1-2; TRBD1 aligns across 10 bases. The germline V gene has CDR1 MNHEY and CDR2 SMNVEV (reference sequence). The length of the CDR3 is 15 residues. The junction had 7 bases not matched to a gene; V was cut back by 5 bases and J by 4 bases.

CDR3 residues: CSASSSGALPYTDTQYF. The CDR3, as DNA: TGCAGTGCTAGTTCCAGCGGGGCACTCCCCTACACAGATACGCAGTATTTT. The chain uses TRBV20-1 and TRBJ2-3; TRBD2 aligns across 7 bases. Germline V lookup: CDR1 DFQATT, CDR2 SNEGSKA (reference sequence). After removal of 3 bases from V and 2 bases from J, the junction contained 14 bases not matched to a gene. The CDR3 contains 17 residues.

This clone was found once. V usage is TRBV7-2 and J usage is TRBJ2-7; 9 positions match TRBD2. J lost 0 bases, V lost 3 bases, and 6 bases had no gene match. CDR1 and CDR2 (germline): SGHTA, FQGNSA. There are 16 residues in the CDR3. CDR3 region: CASSFLAGPSSYEQYF. Here the CDR3 DNA reads TGTGCCAGCAGCTTTCTAGCGGGGCCGAGCTCCTACGAGCAGTACTTC. Full variable domain (rest looked up from reference TRBV7-2 and TRBJ2-7): GAGVSQSPSNKVTEKGKDVELRCDPISGHTALYWYRQSLGQGLEFLIYFQGNSAPDKSGLPSDRFSAERTGGSVSTLTIQRTQQEDSAVYLCASSFLAGPSSYEQYFGPGTRLTVT.

This chain joins TRBV10-3 and TRBJ2-7, with 10 positions matching TRBD2. Germline V gives CDR1 ENHRY, CDR2 SYGVKD. The CDR3 spans 15 residues. V was clipped by 4 bases and J by 3 bases; unmatched bases: 6. The CDR3 spells CAISVSGGHHYEQYV. The CDR3 bases are TGTGCCATCAGTGTTAGCGGGGGGCACCACTACGAGCAGTACGTC.

The gene calls are TRBV2 and TRBJ1-5; possible D gene TRBD1, 5 bases. Trimming stripped 4 bases from V and 2 bases from J, with 9 bases between. The CDR3 totals 14 residues. CDR1 SNHLY and CDR2 FYNNEI come from the germline V gene. CDR3 sequence: CASSGGWGNQPQHF. CDR3 coding DNA: TGTGCCAGCAGTGGGGGCTGGGGCAATCAGCCCCAGCATTTT.

V usage is TRBV11-3 and J usage is TRBJ2-5, with 10 bases that match TRBD1. The J segment lost 1 base and the V segment lost 5 bases, leaving 4 bases of the junction unmatched. This CDR3 is built from 15 residues. Germline V CDR1 and CDR2: SGHNT, YENEEA. The CDR3 nucleotides are TGTGCCAGCAGCCCCGGGACAGGGGCCCAAGAGACCCAGTACTTC. Its translation: CASSPGTGAQETQYF.

This chain connects TRBV6-5 to TRBJ1-2, with TRBD1 identical over 9 bases. The CDR3 runs 14 residues. The ends lost 6 bases at V and 0 bases at J; junction bases unmatched: 2. Germline values: CDR1 MNHEY, CDR2 SVGAGI. The CDR3 coding sequence is TGTGCCAGCAGAGACAGGGGGTCTAACTATGGCTACACCTTC. It is translated as CASRDRGSNYGYTF.

The rearrangement links TRBV5-1 to TRBJ1-3; the D is unclear. The CDR3 has 16 amino acids. Germline loops: CDR1 SGHRS, CDR2 YFSETQ. Trimming removed 4 bases at V and 0 bases at J, with 14 bases between. CDR3 protein: CASSVMTADSGNTIYF. CDR3 DNA sequence: TGCGCCAGCAGCGTCATGACGGCGGACTCTGGAAACACCATATATTTT.

This rearrangement joins TRBV18 to TRBJ1-1, with D possibly matching TRBD1 (5 bases). V was shortened by 1 base and J by 2 bases, with 8 bases between the two germline ends. CDR1 and CDR2 from the germline V gene are KGHSH and LQKENI. The CDR3 runs to 14 residues. CDR3 DNA sequence: TGTGCCAGCTCACCACGCGGGGGTAACACTGAAGCTTTCTTT. This translates into CASSPRGGNTEAFF.

J is TRBJ1-1 and V is TRBV10-2; 8 bases match TRBD1. This CDR3 spans 13 amino acids. Germline CDR1 is WSHSY and CDR2 is SAAADI. V lost 6 bases and J lost 10; bases outside the gene matches: 10. CDR3: CASRPGQGEIAFF. The CDR3 region has the DNA TGCGCCAGCAGACCCGGACAGGGCGAGATAGCTTTCTTT.

CDR3 sequence: CASSQGLGETQYF. CDR3 in DNA: TGTGCCAGCAGCCAGGGGCTGGGAGAGACCCAGTACTTC. The rearrangement uses TRBV11-1 and TRBJ2-5, with D perhaps matching TRBD1 (6 bases). The germline V gene has CDR1 SGHAT and CDR2 FQDESV (reference sequence). Trimming took off 5 bases at V and 4 bases at J, with 11 bases between the two ends. The CDR3 consists of 13 residues.

The CDR3 protein is CASSKAGVDTQYF. In nucleotides, the CDR3 is TGCGCCAGCAGCAAAGCAGGGGTAGATACGCAGTATTTT. The chain employs TRBV4-3 and TRBJ2-3, with D maybe TRBD1 (6 bases). Germline-derived CDR1 and CDR2 are LGHNA and YSLEER. Trimming stripped 5 bases from V and 5 bases from J, with 11 bases between. The CDR3 covers 13 residues.

This clone was observed a single time. This chain uses TRBV4-3 with TRBJ2-1; the match to TRBD2 covers 11 bases. The CDR3 contains 15 residues. The germline gives CDR1 LGHNA, CDR2 YSLEER. J gave up 3 bases and V 4 bases, and 2 bases lay outside the gene matches. CDR3 amino acids: CASSLSGGGYNEQFF. The DNA of the CDR3 is TGCGCCAGCAGCCTTAGCGGGGGGGGCTACAATGAGCAGTTCTTC.

The genes are TRBV5-5 and TRBJ1-4; D possibly corresponds to TRBD1 (5 bases). Germline V gene data show CDR1 as SGHKS and CDR2 as YYEKEE (reference sequence). The CDR3 runs 15 residues. The ends were cut back, 4 bases at V and 5 bases at J, with 15 bases in the middle. CDR3 DNA: TGTGCCAGCAGCCCTACAGGTACAAGCAATGAAAAACTGTTTTTT. It specifies CASSPTGTSNEKLFF.

The chain uses TRBV9 and TRBJ2-6; 14 bases map to TRBD2. V lost 3 bases to trimming and J lost 3 bases; unmatched junction nucleotides: 5. The CDR3 contains 18 residues. Germline loops: CDR1 SGDLS, CDR2 YYNGEE. The CDR3 DNA reads as TGTGCCAGCAGCGCGACTAGCGGGGGGGCCCTTGGGGCCAACGTCCTGACTTTC. Its translation is CASSATSGGALGANVLTF.

J is TRBJ2-1 and V is TRBV7-2; 8 nucleotides line up with TRBD2. The ends lost 1 base at V and 0 bases at J; junction bases unmatched: 8. CDR1 and CDR2 (germline): SGHTA, FQGNSA. The CDR3 runs 18 residues. For the CDR3, the DNA is TGTGCCAGCAGCTTAGTCGGCGGGGGGCCCAGCTCCTACAATGAGCAGTTCTTC. Translation gives CASSLVGGGPSSYNEQFF.

The DNA for the CDR3 is TGTGCCAGCAGCATATTCCCTGAGGGGGCGAACATTGGAAACACCATATATTTT. Its translation: CASSIFPEGANIGNTIYF. This sequence joins TRBV5-5 and TRBJ1-3; 7 bases map to TRBD1. This CDR3 spans 18 amino acids. V shed 4 bases and J 3 bases; nucleotides not matched to a gene: 16. Germline V gives CDR1 SGHKS, CDR2 YYEKEE (reference sequence). Full variable domain (outside the CDR3, taken from reference TRBV5-5 and TRBJ1-3): DAGVTQSPTHLIKTRGQQVTLRCSPISGHKSVSWYQQVLGQGPQFIFQYYEKEERGRGNFPDRFSARQFPNYSSELNVNALLLGDSALYLCASSIFPEGANIGNTIYFGEGSWLTVV.

The V gene is TRBV11-1, the J gene TRBJ2-3, with D possibly being TRBD2 (6 bases). Germline values: CDR1 SGHAT, CDR2 FQDESV (reference sequence). The CDR3 consists of 16 residues. V was pared by 5 bases and J by 3 bases, with 18 bases between. The CDR3 nucleotides are TGTGCCAGCAGCCAGGCAATGGCGGGGAGGACAGATACGCAGTATTTT. Protein: CASSQAMAGRTDTQYF.

J is TRBJ2-2 and V is TRBV6-5, with D perhaps TRBD1 (6 bases). Germline CDR1 MNHEY, CDR2 SVGAGI. The CDR3 totals 12 residues. Trimming left V 10 bases short and J 6 bases short, with 12 bases between. CDR3 residues: CATHRVPGELFF. As DNA, the CDR3 is TGTGCCACCCACAGGGTCCCCGGGGAGCTGTTTTTT.

This sequence joins TRBV6-5 and TRBJ1-1; a possible D gene is TRBD1 (5 bases). Germline values: CDR1 MNHEY, CDR2 SVGAGI. This CDR3 has 14 amino acids. Trimming took 6 bases from V and 1 from J, leaving 12 bases between them. The DNA for the CDR3 is TGTGCCAGCAGGGGGGGACGGGAGAACACTGAAGCTTTCTTT. It codes for CASRGGRENTEAFF.

The chain is built from TRBV7-9 and TRBJ1-1, with no clear D. The CDR3 has 14 amino acids. V lost 5 bases to trimming and J lost 6 bases, with 16 bases between them. Germline V gene lookup returns CDR1 SEHNR and CDR2 FQNEAQ (reference sequence). CDR3 loop: CASSPPAGLAEAFF. As DNA, the CDR3 is TGTGCCAGCAGCCCTCCGGCAGGTCTGGCTGAAGCTTTCTTT.

The V call is TRBV3-1 (or the pseudogene TRBV3-2), the J call TRBJ2-7; 9 bases are shared with TRBD1. The CDR3 consists of 14 residues. Losses at the gene ends were 4 bases for V and 5 bases for J; bases not matched to a gene: 6. Germline-derived CDR1 and CDR2 are LGHDT and YNNKEL (reference sequence). The CDR3 loop is CASSLGTGNHEQYF. For the CDR3, the DNA is TGTGCCAGCAGCCTCGGGACAGGGAACCACGAGCAGTACTTC.

This clone was recorded a few times. V and J are TRBV3-1 (or the pseudogene TRBV3-2) and TRBJ2-5, with TRBD2 matching over 9 bases. This CDR3 is built from 16 residues. Germline loops: CDR1 LGHDT, CDR2 YNNKEL (reference sequence). V gave up 4 bases and J gave up 5 bases; unmatched junction bases: 11. As DNA, the CDR3 is TGTGCCAGCAGCCTACGACTAGCGGCGCCTCAGGAGACCCAGTACTTC. As protein: CASSLRLAAPQETQYF.

This chain uses TRBV9 with TRBJ1-4; 10 bases are a match to TRBD1. Germline V CDR1 and CDR2: SGDLS, YYNGEE. CDR3 length equals 15 residues. V trimming: 3 bases; J trimming: 5 bases; junction bases outside the gene matches: 4. The CDR3 DNA is TGTGCCAGCAGCGGGGACAGGGGAGGGAATGAAAAACTGTTTTTT. The encoded protein is CASSGDRGGNEKLFF.

The sample holds a few counts of this clone. The gene calls are TRBV5-1 and TRBJ1-5; TRBD1 aligns across 9 bases. Germline V gene data show CDR1 as SGHRS and CDR2 as YFSETQ. The CDR3 covers 13 residues. The V gene end was trimmed by 5 bases and the J gene end by 7 bases; junction bases not matched to a gene: 4. The CDR3 loop reads CASSVGQGQPQHF. The CDR3 DNA sequence: TGCGCCAGCAGTGTGGGACAGGGCCAGCCCCAGCATTTT.

The chain employs TRBV6-5 and TRBJ2-3; D is unresolved. V dropped 0 bases and J dropped 6 bases, with 7 bases sitting between them. Germline-derived CDR1 and CDR2 are MNHEY and SVGAGI. The CDR3 totals 13 residues. This chain's CDR3 is CASSYSSEDTQYF. CDR3 coding DNA: TGTGCCAGCAGTTACTCGTCGGAGGATACGCAGTATTTT.

V is TRBV20-1 and J is TRBJ2-2; D is possibly TRBD1 (5 bases). In germline, CDR1 is DFQATT, CDR2 SNEGSKA (reference sequence). The CDR3 is 15 residues long. The ends were cut back, 3 bases at V and 0 bases at J, with 11 bases in the middle. The CDR3 spells CSASYLRANTGELFF. DNA for the CDR3: TGCAGTGCTAGTTACCTCAGGGCGAACACCGGGGAGCTGTTTTTT.

The chain recombines TRBV7-5 with TRBJ2-7; the table's D call, TRBD2, has no DNA check behind it. TRBV7-5 represents a pseudogene. The CDR3 is made up of 15 amino acids. The chain's CDR3 is CARSPGLAGGYEQYF. The DNA for the CDR3 is TGTGCCAGAAGCCCGGGACTAGCGGGGGGTTACGAGCAGTACTTC.

This clone was seen only once. The chain has TRBV24-1 and TRBJ2-1, with 7 bases matching TRBD1. Germline V gene data show CDR1 as KGHDR and CDR2 as SFDVKD. The CDR3 consists of 15 residues. Germline trimming cut 5 bases from V and 7 bases from J; bases unmatched to any gene: 10. CDR3 DNA sequence: TGTGCCACCAGTGGTCTAGGGGGCGGACGGAATGAGCAGTTCTTC. This translates into CATSGLGGGRNEQFF.

The V and J genes are TRBV11-3 and TRBJ2-3; D is unclear. Trimming took 4 bases from V and 4 from J, leaving 6 bases between them. The germline V gene encodes CDR1 SGHNT and CDR2 YENEEA. The CDR3 contains 12 residues. The CDR3 DNA sequence: TGTGCCAGCAGCTCCTTTCCAGATACGCAGTATTTT. Protein product: CASSSFPDTQYF.

The rearrangement joins TRBV12-5 to TRBJ2-7; no firm D call. The germline V gene encodes CDR1 LGHNT and CDR2 FRNRAP. V was trimmed by 1 base and J by 7 bases, leaving 11 bases between them. This CDR3 has 13 amino acids. CDR3 nucleotides: TGTGCTAGTGGTTTGGGGTCACCTATGGAGCAGTACTTC. Protein: CASGLGSPMEQYF.

This sequence joins TRBV18 and TRBJ2-7; 7 nucleotides align to TRBD2. Trimming took 4 bases from V and 3 from J; bases not matched to a gene: 6. Germline V gives CDR1 KGHSH, CDR2 LQKENI. The CDR3 contains 14 residues. Written as DNA, the CDR3 is TGTGCCAGCTCACGAGCCCGCGGGAGCTACGAGCAGTACGTC. Translating it yields CASSRARGSYEQYV.